The 20 T cell receptor beta chains given below trace back to one sample, sequenced in a study of blood T cell repertoires in COVID-19. Assay used: immunoSEQ multiplex PCR; TCRdb lists only in-frame clones, some missing. Seen here are fewer than 60,000 clones, roughly 82% observed once, and the top ten hold over 12%. Input material: peripheral blood. The source of these receptors is a human donor in a cohort sampled during active COVID-19.

The rearrangement uses TRBV2 and TRBJ2-2; tentatively, D is TRBD1 (5 bases). The germline V gene encodes CDR1 SNHLY and CDR2 FYNNEI. Trimming stripped 4 bases from V and 4 bases from J, with 16 bases between. The CDR3 covers 16 residues. In DNA form, the CDR3 reads TGTGCCAGCAGTGCTTTCAGGGCGAGGAGCACCGGGGAGCTGTTTTTT. Protein product: CASSAFRARSTGELFF.

The genes are TRBV16 and TRBJ1-2, with TRBD1 as a possible D gene (5 bases). V shed 2 bases and J shed 4 bases, with 17 bases lying between them. Germline V gives CDR1 KGHSY, CDR2 FQNENV. This CDR3 has 16 amino acids. The CDR3, as DNA: TGTGCCAGCAGCCAAACCCTAGGGCAGGGCCTCTATGGCTACACCTTC. It is translated as CASSQTLGQGLYGYTF. Full variable domain (missing parts from reference TRBV16 and TRBJ1-2): GEEVAQTPKHLVRGEGQKAKLYCAPIKGHSYVFWYQQVLKNEFKFLISFQNENVFDETGMPKERFSAKCLPNSPCSLEIQATKLEDSAVYFCASSQTLGQGLYGYTFGSGTRLTVV.

The rearrangement links TRBV7-8 to TRBJ1-2; 7 bases are a match to TRBD1. The germline gives CDR1 SGHVS, CDR2 FQNEAQ. The trim removed 2 bases at V and 3 bases at J, leaving 0 bases unmatched. The CDR3 is made up of 13 amino acids. The CDR3 reads CASSLQGDYGYTF. CDR3 DNA sequence: TGTGCCAGCAGCTTACAGGGGGACTATGGCTACACCTTC.

The chain combines TRBV6-5 with TRBJ1-1, with TRBD1 as a possible D gene (5 bases). Germline V gene sequence: CDR1 MNHEY, CDR2 SVGAGI. Deletions cut 11 bases from V and 1 base from J, with 11 bases between. The CDR3 runs to 12 residues. CDR3 DNA: TGTGCCGCCGGGGGGACGAACACTGAAGCTTTCTTT. The encoded protein is CAAGGTNTEAFF.

This chain uses TRBV7-2 with TRBJ2-7, with 11 bases aligning to TRBD2. This CDR3 contains 15 residues. In germline, CDR1 is SGHTA, CDR2 FQGNSA. The ends lost 1 base at V and 3 bases at J; junction bases unmatched: 2. In nucleotides, the CDR3 is TGTGCCAGCAGCTTAGGGCTAGCGGGAGGCTACGAGCAGTACTTC. The encoded protein is CASSLGLAGGYEQYF.

The V gene is TRBV6-5, the J gene TRBJ1-5; D gene unclear. The length of the CDR3 is 14 residues. Germline V gene sequence: CDR1 MNHEY, CDR2 SVGAGI. Trimming took 6 bases from V and 1 from J, leaving 10 bases between them. The CDR3 bases are TGTGCCAGCAGCCTAGGTGTGAGCAATCAGCCCCAGCATTTT. Residues: CASSLGVSNQPQHF.

The rearrangement uses TRBV6-2 or TRBV6-3 and TRBJ1-1; D ambiguous. In germline, CDR1 is MNHEY, CDR2 SVGEGT. There are 15 residues in the CDR3. The V gene lost 2 bases and the J gene lost 4 bases, with 14 bases spanning the gap. The CDR3 loop reads CASSYTGKGSTEAFF. The CDR3 DNA follows: TGTGCCAGCAGTTACACTGGGAAAGGGAGCACTGAAGCTTTCTTT.

This sequence joins TRBV5-1 and TRBJ1-4; D is ambiguous. This CDR3 has 16 residues. Per germline, CDR1 SGHRS and CDR2 YFSETQ. Trimming took off 0 bases at V and 6 bases at J, with 15 bases between the two ends. CDR3 nucleotide sequence: TGCGCCAGCAGCTTGGCGAAGCAGTCCCGGGATGAAAAACTGTTTTTT. Protein: CASSLAKQSRDEKLFF.

This clone occurred a few times. This chain links TRBV19 with TRBJ1-3; TRBD1 matches 7 bases. Trimming removed 9 bases from V and 2 bases from J; junction bases left unmatched: 7. This CDR3 spans 14 amino acids. Germline CDR1 reads LNHDA; CDR2 reads SQIVND (reference sequence). CDR3: CASRQGSTGNTIYF. The CDR3 nucleotides read TGTGCCAGCCGACAGGGCTCAACTGGAAACACCATATATTTT. The variable domain in full, with the rest retrieved from reference TRBV19 and TRBJ1-3, is DGGITQSPKYLFRKEGQNVTLSCEQNLNHDAMYWYRQDPGQGLRLIYYSQIVNDFQKGDIAEGYSVSREKKESFPLTVTSAQKNPTAFYLCASRQGSTGNTIYFGEGSWLTVV.

This clone was detected only once. The V call is TRBV6-1, the J call TRBJ2-7; TRBD2 aligns across 11 bases. This CDR3 region has 16 residues. V lost 2 bases, J lost 1 base, and 4 bases stayed unmatched. Germline lookup yields CDR1 MNHNS and CDR2 SASEGT. CDR3 in DNA: TGTGCCAGCAGTGAACCTACTAGCGGGAGTTCCTACGAGCAGTACTTC. It encodes CASSEPTSGSSYEQYF.

CDR3 nucleotide sequence: TGTGCCTGGAGTGTATTCGACTTACTCTATGGCTACACCTTC. Translating it yields CAWSVFDLLYGYTF. This rearrangement joins TRBV30 to TRBJ1-2, with unresolved D. The CDR3 totals 14 residues. Trimming removed 0 bases from V and 4 bases from J, with 12 bases in between. The germline gives CDR1 GTSNPN, CDR2 SVGIG (reference sequence).

The chain carries TRBV18 and TRBJ1-5; 11 nucleotides line up with TRBD1. The germline V gene has CDR1 KGHSH and CDR2 LQKENI. The J segment lost 2 bases and the V segment lost 3 bases, leaving 3 bases of the junction unmatched. The CDR3 is made up of 16 amino acids. CDR3 in amino acids: CASSPMGQGGNQPQHF. The CDR3 region has the DNA TGTGCCAGCTCACCGATGGGACAGGGGGGCAATCAGCCCCAGCATTTT.

The chain joins TRBV7-9 to TRBJ2-7; D may be TRBD2 (5 bases). Trimming took 3 bases from V and 2 from J, leaving 11 bases between them. The CDR3 sequence is 14 residues long. The germline V gene encodes CDR1 SEHNR and CDR2 FQNEAQ (reference sequence). CDR3 loop: CASSFPGVPYEQYF. The DNA of the CDR3 is TGTGCCAGCAGCTTCCCCGGGGTGCCCTACGAGCAGTACTTC.

This sequence joins TRBV6-4 and TRBJ2-3, with no clear D. The V and J ends lost 2 bases and 0 bases respectively, with 6 bases between them. Germline V gene lookup returns CDR1 MRHNA and CDR2 SNTAGT. The CDR3 length is 14 residues. Written as DNA, the CDR3 is TGTGCCAGCAGTGACGGCAGGAGCACAGATACGCAGTATTTT. Translating gives CASSDGRSTDTQYF.

The genes are TRBV27 and TRBJ2-7, with a tentative D call TRBD2 (6 bases). V was shortened by 4 bases and J by 2 bases, with 12 bases between the two germline ends. The CDR3 contains 14 residues. CDR1 is MNHEY, CDR2 SMNVEV, per germline (reference sequence). CDR3 sequence: CASSSEGLPYEQYF. CDR3 sequence (DNA): TGTGCCAGCAGTTCGGAGGGACTCCCCTACGAGCAGTACTTC.

The rearrangement joins TRBV3-1 (or the pseudogene TRBV3-2) to TRBJ1-4; TRBD1 agrees at 7 bases. The CDR3 is made up of 14 amino acids. The V and J ends lost 6 bases and 5 bases, in that order; junction bases with no gene match: 6. In germline, CDR1 is LGHDT, CDR2 YNNKEL (reference sequence). This chain's CDR3 is CASSAGTANEKLFF. The CDR3, as DNA: TGTGCCAGCAGTGCCGGGACAGCGAATGAAAAACTGTTTTTT.

The gene calls are TRBV9 and TRBJ1-1, with 8 bases identical to TRBD1. CDR3 length: 15 amino acids. After removal of 4 bases from V and 5 bases from J, the junction contained 10 bases not matched to a gene. The germline gives CDR1 SGDLS, CDR2 YYNGEE. CDR3 DNA: TGTGCCAGCAGCTCCGTGACAGGGGTAAGGACTGAAGCTTTCTTT. Translation gives CASSSVTGVRTEAFF. The full variable domain, with the rest looked up from reference TRBV9 and TRBJ1-1, is DSGVTQTPKHLITATGQRVTLRCSPRSGDLSVYWYQQSLDQGLQFLIQYYNGEERAKGNILERFSAQQFPDLHSELNLSSLELGDSALYFCASSSVTGVRTEAFFGQGTRLTVV.

CDR3 region: CASGLAGTQTDTQYF. The CDR3 nucleotides read TGTGCTAGTGGTCTAGCGGGGACCCAGACAGATACGCAGTATTTT. The chain uses TRBV12-5 and TRBJ2-3; 9 bases are a match to TRBD2. This CDR3 region has 15 residues. J was trimmed by 3 bases and V by 5 bases; bases with no gene match: 6. Germline lookup yields CDR1 LGHNT and CDR2 FRNRAP.

The chain's CDR3 is CASSLVGTAENQPQHF. The CDR3 DNA reads as TGTGCCAGCAGCTTGGTGGGGACAGCTGAGAATCAGCCCCAGCATTTT. The rearrangement uses TRBV5-6 and TRBJ1-5; 7 nucleotides agree with TRBD1. Germline CDR1 is SGHDT and CDR2 is YYEEEE. J gave up 4 bases and V 0 bases, and 7 bases lay outside the gene matches. This CDR3 has 16 residues.

The genes are TRBV2 and TRBJ2-2; no definite D call. The CDR3 has 14 amino acids. The V end was cut by 3 bases, the J end by 4 bases, with 9 bases between. Germline CDR1 SNHLY, CDR2 FYNNEI. CDR3 loop: CASSEVQSTGELFF. The CDR3 DNA is TGTGCCAGCAGTGAGGTTCAGTCCACCGGGGAGCTGTTTTTT.